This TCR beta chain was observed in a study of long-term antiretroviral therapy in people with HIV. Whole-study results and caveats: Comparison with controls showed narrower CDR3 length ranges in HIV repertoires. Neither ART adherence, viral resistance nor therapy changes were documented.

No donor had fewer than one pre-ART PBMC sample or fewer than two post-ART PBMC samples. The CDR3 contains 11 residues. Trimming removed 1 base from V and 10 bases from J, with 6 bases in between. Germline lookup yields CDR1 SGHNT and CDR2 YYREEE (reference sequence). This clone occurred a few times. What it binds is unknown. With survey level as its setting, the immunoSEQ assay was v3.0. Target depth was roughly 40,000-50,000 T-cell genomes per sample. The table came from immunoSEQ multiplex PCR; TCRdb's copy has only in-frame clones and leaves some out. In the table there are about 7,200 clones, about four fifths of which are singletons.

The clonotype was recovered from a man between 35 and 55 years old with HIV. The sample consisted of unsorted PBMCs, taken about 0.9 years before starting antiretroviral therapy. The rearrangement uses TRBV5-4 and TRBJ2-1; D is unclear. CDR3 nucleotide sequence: TGTGCCAGCAGCTTGCCCCACGAGCAGTTCTTC. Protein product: CASSLPHEQFF.